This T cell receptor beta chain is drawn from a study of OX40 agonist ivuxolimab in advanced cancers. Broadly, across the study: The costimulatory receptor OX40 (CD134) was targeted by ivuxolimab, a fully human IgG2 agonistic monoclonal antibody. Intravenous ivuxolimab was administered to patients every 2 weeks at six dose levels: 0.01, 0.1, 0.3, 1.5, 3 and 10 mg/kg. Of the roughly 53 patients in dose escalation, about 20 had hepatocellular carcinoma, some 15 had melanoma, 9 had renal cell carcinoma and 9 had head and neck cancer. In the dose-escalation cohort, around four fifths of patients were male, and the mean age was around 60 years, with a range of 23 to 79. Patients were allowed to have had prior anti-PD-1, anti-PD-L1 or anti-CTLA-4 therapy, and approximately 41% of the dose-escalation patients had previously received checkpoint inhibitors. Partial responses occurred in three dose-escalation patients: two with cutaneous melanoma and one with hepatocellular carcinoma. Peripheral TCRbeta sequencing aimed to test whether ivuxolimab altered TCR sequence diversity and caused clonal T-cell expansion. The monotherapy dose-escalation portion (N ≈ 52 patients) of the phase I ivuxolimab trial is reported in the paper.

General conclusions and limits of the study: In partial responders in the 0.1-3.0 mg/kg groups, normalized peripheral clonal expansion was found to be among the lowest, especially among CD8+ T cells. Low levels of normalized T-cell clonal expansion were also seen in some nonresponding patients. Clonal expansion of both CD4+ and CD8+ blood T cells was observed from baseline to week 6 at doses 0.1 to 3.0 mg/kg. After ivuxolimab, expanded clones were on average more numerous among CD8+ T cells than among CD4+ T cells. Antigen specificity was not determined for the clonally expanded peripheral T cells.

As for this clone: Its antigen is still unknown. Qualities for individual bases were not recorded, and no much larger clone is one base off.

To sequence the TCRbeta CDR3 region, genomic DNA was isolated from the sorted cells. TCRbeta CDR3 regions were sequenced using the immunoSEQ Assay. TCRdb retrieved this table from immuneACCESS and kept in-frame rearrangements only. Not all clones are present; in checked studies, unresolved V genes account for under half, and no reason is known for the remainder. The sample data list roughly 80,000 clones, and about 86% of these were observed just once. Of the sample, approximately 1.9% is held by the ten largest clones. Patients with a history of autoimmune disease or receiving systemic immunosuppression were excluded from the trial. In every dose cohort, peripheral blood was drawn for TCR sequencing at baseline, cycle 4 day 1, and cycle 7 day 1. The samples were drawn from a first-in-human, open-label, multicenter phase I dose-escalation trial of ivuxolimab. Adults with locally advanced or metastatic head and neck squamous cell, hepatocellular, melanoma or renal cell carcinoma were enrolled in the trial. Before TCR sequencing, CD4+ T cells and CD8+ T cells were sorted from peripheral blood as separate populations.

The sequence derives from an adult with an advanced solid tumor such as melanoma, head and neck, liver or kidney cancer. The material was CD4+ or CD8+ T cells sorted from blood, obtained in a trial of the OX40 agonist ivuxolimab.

The DNA sequence is given as TGCGCCAGCAGTGGAGCAGGGGGGATCAATCAGCCCCAGCATTTT. Translated, this is CASSGAGGINQPQHF. The chain uses TRBV10-2 and TRBJ1-5, with TRBD1 matching 7 junction bases. Reading the germline V gene gives CDR1 WSHSY and CDR2 SAAADI. Germline trimming amounts to 4 bases on V and 3 bases on J, with 6 as the count of junction bases outside the gene matches. Its CDR3 holds 15 amino acids, cysteine through phenylalanine. Only the CDR3 DNA stays, 45 bases, in frame from base 1.